This T cell receptor beta chain stems from a study of cytomegalovirus exposure and HLA in healthy donors. Study details: One earlier analysis, a look at 150 million to 200 million T cells, found some 110 million unique TCR beta sequences. Roughly 85 million unique TCRs from HLA-typed donors were held in an early release of data.

The study ran its PCR with 60 Vbeta and 13 Jbeta primers. Original processing notes: Later, an analysis found approximately 80 million unique TCR beta chains, and about 9.9 million of these were shared. Using immunoSEQ multiplex PCR, the repertoire was profiled, and TCRdb retains in-frame clones only, with some absent. Clone size and the V and J calls come from that table; the DNA yielded D and trimming. Its table records 70,000 to 100,000 clones. Study-level findings and limits: The majority of CMV-associated TCR beta chains were reported as apparently HLA-restricted in a later analysis.

Comments on this clone: Its cognate antigen is unknown.

Trimming took 4 bases from V and 3 from J; bases not matched to a gene: 4. Germline values: CDR1 SGHNT, CDR2 YYREEE (reference sequence). There are 14 residues in the CDR3. The TCR comes from a girl under 18 in good health and CMV-seropositive. Input material: PBMCs. This rearrangement joins TRBV5-4 to TRBJ1-2, with 9 bases that match TRBD1. CDR3 nucleotide sequence: TGTGCCAGCAGCCGGGACAGGGCCCACTATGGCTACACCTTC. Translated, it gives CASSRDRAHYGYTF.